Below are 25 T cell receptor beta chains sequenced from a single sample in a study of T cell responses to AZD1222 COVID-19 vaccine. Repertoires were generated with immunoSEQ multiplex PCR, while TCRdb's copy carries only in-frame clones and drops some. The sample lists tens of thousands of clones, 75% to 95% occurring once. Sequencing used peripheral blood, obtained 28 days after the second AZD1222 dose. These receptor sequences come from an adult who received the AZD1222 COVID-19 vaccine.

The chain links TRBV28 to TRBJ2-3; 13 bases are shared with TRBD2. The germline V gene has CDR1 MDHEN and CDR2 SYDVKM. This CDR3 has 15 amino acids. The J segment lost 3 bases and the V segment lost 6 bases, leaving 3 bases of the junction unmatched. The CDR3 coding sequence is TGTGCCAGCAGCCAACTAGCGGGAGGGACAGATACGCAGTATTTT. Residues: CASSQLAGGTDTQYF.

The chain employs TRBV5-1 and TRBJ2-2; D remains unclear. CDR1 SGHRS and CDR2 YFSETQ come from the germline V gene. V shed 3 bases and J shed 4 bases, with 16 bases lying between them. This CDR3 has 16 amino acids. Here the CDR3 DNA reads TGCGCCAGCAGCTATTCGTTAACTGGAGTCACCGGGGAGCTGTTTTTT. This sequence encodes CASSYSLTGVTGELFF.

The chain couples TRBV6-5 to TRBJ1-2, with D hard to call. The CDR3 has 11 amino acids. V lost 5 bases and J 5 bases, leaving 6 bases between the germline ends. The germline CDR1 and CDR2 sequences are MNHEY and SVGAGI. The chain's CDR3 is CASSRGYGYTF. CDR3 nucleotide sequence: TGTGCCAGCAGTAGAGGGTATGGCTACACCTTC.

This clone was picked up one time. The chain couples TRBV7-9 to TRBJ2-1; D is perhaps TRBD1 (6 bases). In germline, CDR1 is SEHNR, CDR2 FQNEAQ (reference sequence). The V end was cut by 5 bases, the J end by 5 bases, with 16 bases between. The CDR3 is made up of 15 amino acids. CDR3: CASSPFRDINNEQFF. CDR3 coding DNA: TGTGCCAGCAGCCCTTTCCGGGACATAAACAATGAGCAGTTCTTC.

The rearrangement joins TRBV7-3 to TRBJ2-3; 9 positions agree with TRBD2. J lost 0 bases, V lost 4 bases, and 5 bases had no gene match. The CDR3 spans 16 residues. Germline lookup yields CDR1 SGHTA and CDR2 FQGTGA. CDR3 sequence (DNA): TGTGCCAGCAGCTCACTAGCGGGCACTAGCACAGATACGCAGTATTTT. Amino acids: CASSSLAGTSTDTQYF. Variable domain in full (rest from reference TRBV7-3 and TRBJ2-3): GAGVSQTPSNKVTEKGKYVELRCDPISGHTALYWYRQSLGQGPEFLIYFQGTGAADDSGLPNDRFFAVRPEGSVSTLKIQRTERGDSAVYLCASSSLAGTSTDTQYFGPGTRLTVL.

For the CDR3, the DNA is TGTGCCAGCAGTTCCCAAGGTCCCAAGGTGCATGGCTACACCTTC. Its translation is CASSSQGPKVHGYTF. The gene calls are TRBV28 and TRBJ1-2; D is unclear. The germline CDR1 and CDR2 sequences are MDHEN and SYDVKM. This CDR3 comprises 15 residues. V was cut by 4 bases and J by 6 bases, with 18 bases left in between.

This chain uses TRBV29-1 with TRBJ1-2; D gene uncertain. This CDR3 contains 11 residues. The V gene's germline CDR1 is SQVTM and CDR2 ANQGSEA. V dropped 7 bases and J dropped 4 bases, with 10 bases sitting between them. CDR3 loop: CSAMDPYGYTF. The CDR3 bases are TGCAGCGCTATGGACCCCTATGGCTACACCTTC.

This sequence joins TRBV5-6 and TRBJ2-5, with D perhaps TRBD1 (5 bases). Looked up from germline, CDR1 is SGHDT and CDR2 is YYEEEE. This CDR3 is 13 amino acids long. Trimming took off 4 bases at V and 5 bases at J, with 12 bases between the two ends. CDR3 amino acids: CASSARVSETQYF. As DNA, the CDR3 is TGTGCCAGCAGCGCCAGGGTTAGTGAGACCCAGTACTTC.

The chain has TRBV15 and TRBJ2-1; 8 bases map to TRBD1. Losses at the gene ends were 5 bases for V and 3 bases for J; bases not matched to a gene: 3. In germline, CDR1 is LNHNV, CDR2 YYDKDF (reference sequence). The CDR3 is 14 amino acids. DNA for the CDR3: TGTGCCACCAGCCGGGGACAGGACTACAATGAGCAGTTCTTC. Its translation: CATSRGQDYNEQFF.

This chain uses TRBV7-3 with TRBJ2-1; TRBD2 might be the D (6 bases). Deletions cut 5 bases from V and 6 bases from J, with 17 bases between. This CDR3 contains 15 residues. Germline loops: CDR1 SGHTA, CDR2 FQGTGA. This chain's CDR3 is CASSPRLGLGNEQFF. CDR3 in DNA: TGTGCCAGCAGCCCCCGACTAGGTTTGGGCAATGAGCAGTTCTTC.

About this clone itself: Other DNA sequences in this sample translate to the same CDR3. The gene calls are TRBV18 and TRBJ1-2, with 8 nucleotides matching TRBD1. V shed 1 base and J 3 bases; nucleotides not matched to a gene: 4. The CDR3 is 15 residues long. The germline CDR1 and CDR2 sequences are KGHSH and LQKENI. The CDR3 reads CASSPLDRGDYGYTF. CDR3 coding DNA: TGTGCCAGCTCACCACTTGACAGGGGAGACTATGGCTACACCTTC. The whole variable domain, remainder taken from reference TRBV18 and TRBJ1-2, is NAGVMQNPRHLVRRRGQEARLRCSPMKGHSHVYWYRQLPEEGLKFMVYLQKENIIDESGMPKERFSAEFPKEGPSILRIQQVVRGDSAAYFCASSPLDRGDYGYTFGSGTRLTVV.

The rearrangement uses TRBV5-1 and TRBJ1-2; 7 bases match TRBD1. The germline CDR1 and CDR2 sequences are SGHRS and YFSETQ. The CDR3 length is 13 residues. The trim removed 2 bases at V and 4 bases at J, leaving 2 bases unmatched. In nucleotides, the CDR3 is TGCGCCAGCAGCTTCCGGGACAGCTATGGCTACACCTTC. Amino acid sequence: CASSFRDSYGYTF.

The CDR3 DNA is TGCGCCAGCATATCTCTGCCTGGGGCCAACGTCCTGACTTTC. This codes for CASISLPGANVLTF. This chain uses TRBV5-1 with TRBJ2-6; D is unclear. Germline CDR1 SGHRS, CDR2 YFSETQ. CDR3 length: 14 amino acids. The V and J ends lost 6 bases and 2 bases respectively, with 9 bases between them.

CDR3 nucleotides: TGTGCCAGCAGCTTAGTTTTGATGAATGGCTACACCTTC. Protein product: CASSLVLMNGYTF. The V and J genes are TRBV11-2 and TRBJ1-2; no clear D. Germline V gives CDR1 SGHAT, CDR2 FQNNGV. V lost 1 base and J 6 bases, leaving 9 bases between the germline ends. The CDR3 runs to 13 residues. Full variable domain (missing parts from reference TRBV11-2 and TRBJ1-2): EAGVAQSPRYKIIEKRQSVAFWCNPISGHATLYWYQQILGQGPKLLIQFQNNGVVDDSQLPKDRFSAERLKGVDSTLKIQPAKLEDSAVYLCASSLVLMNGYTFGSGTRLTVV.

The V call is TRBV30, the J call TRBJ1-1; 8 bases align to TRBD1. Germline V gene data show CDR1 as GTSNPN and CDR2 as SVGIG (reference sequence). With V trimmed by 5 bases and J by 5 bases, 7 bases remained unmatched. This CDR3 has 13 amino acids. The CDR3 spells CAWGTGVRTEAFF. The DNA for the CDR3 is TGTGCCTGGGGGACAGGTGTAAGGACTGAAGCTTTCTTT.

This clone was found once. This chain joins TRBV18 and TRBJ1-2; D uncertain. The CDR3 sequence is 14 residues long. V lost 3 bases and J 0 bases, leaving 8 bases between the germline ends. Looked up from germline, CDR1 is KGHSH and CDR2 is LQKENI. In DNA, the CDR3 is TGTGCCAGCTCACCGGAGGGAGCTAACTATGGCTACACCTTC. This codes for CASSPEGANYGYTF.

The V and J genes are TRBV7-2 and TRBJ1-2; tentative D call: TRBD1 (5 bases). CDR1 is SGHTA, CDR2 FQGNSA, per germline. The CDR3 spans 16 residues. Deletions cut 1 base from V and 8 bases from J, with 20 bases between. CDR3 amino acids: CASSLGAGYIAGGYTF. The CDR3 DNA sequence: TGTGCCAGCAGCTTAGGCGCAGGGTATATTGCGGGGGGCTACACCTTC.

The chain has TRBV2 and TRBJ1-1; no reliable D call. Trimming removed 8 bases at V and 4 bases at J, with 14 bases between. The CDR3 is made up of 13 amino acids. Germline CDR1 and CDR2: SNHLY and FYNNEI. The CDR3 loop is CASFWERGTEAFF. The CDR3 DNA is TGTGCCAGCTTTTGGGAGAGAGGCACTGAAGCTTTCTTT. The full variable domain, completed using reference TRBV2 and TRBJ1-1, is EPEVTQTPSHQVTQMGQEVILRCVPISNHLYFYWYRQILGQKVEFLVSFYNNEISEKSEIFDDQFSVERPDGSNFTLKIRSTKLEDSAMYFCASFWERGTEAFFGQGTRLTVV.

This clone was found many times. The V and J genes are TRBV30 and TRBJ2-7; the match to TRBD2 covers 7 bases. This CDR3 has 16 amino acids. J lost 7 bases, V lost 3 bases, and 18 bases had no gene match. Per the germline V gene, CDR1 is GTSNPN and CDR2 is SVGIG (reference sequence). The CDR3 DNA is TGTGCCTGGAGGCCACCCCCCAGGGAGCGGGGATGGGAGCAGTACTTC. It specifies CAWRPPPRERGWEQYF.

The chain recombines TRBV5-6 with TRBJ1-4; 7 bases align to TRBD1. There are 15 residues in the CDR3. The V gene's germline CDR1 is SGHDT and CDR2 YYEEEE. J was trimmed by 6 bases and V by 3 bases; bases with no gene match: 8. The CDR3 protein is CASSYRTGSDEKLFF. As DNA, the CDR3 is TGTGCCAGCAGCTACCGGACAGGTTCCGATGAAAAACTGTTTTTT. The full variable domain, its missing parts supplied by reference TRBV5-6 and TRBJ1-4, is DAGVTQSPTHLIKTRGQQVTLRCSPKSGHDTVSWYQQALGQGPQFIFQYYEEEERQRGNFPDRFSGHQFPNYSSELNVNALLLGDSALYLCASSYRTGSDEKLFFGSGTQLSVL.

This chain connects TRBV4-1 to TRBJ1-2, with D unresolved. There are 17 residues in the CDR3. CDR1 MGHRA and CDR2 YSYEKL come from the germline V gene. Trimming left V 1 base short and J 1 base short, with 16 bases between. CDR3 bases: TGCGCCAGCAGCCAAGTGATCCCCGGTCTGGGTAACTATGGCTACACCTTC. As protein: CASSQVIPGLGNYGYTF.

The CDR3: CASRTVYNEQFF. The DNA for the CDR3 is TGTGCCAGCCGGACAGTCTACAATGAGCAGTTCTTC. The rearrangement joins TRBV6-5 to TRBJ2-1; D possibly corresponds to TRBD1 (6 bases). Trimming removed 8 bases from V and 3 bases from J, with 8 bases in between. There are 12 residues in the CDR3. The germline gives CDR1 MNHEY, CDR2 SVGAGI.

This chain joins TRBV30 and TRBJ1-1; no reliable D call. Germline V gene lookup returns CDR1 GTSNPN and CDR2 SVGIG (reference sequence). Between the trimmed V and J ends, which lost 3 bases and 0 bases, there was a span of 29 bases. The CDR3 runs to 20 residues. CDR3 coding DNA: TGTGCCTGGAGGAAGATAAGTGGCCTCGGCGGAAAGGAGATGAACACTGAAGCTTTCTTT. Translation: CAWRKISGLGGKEMNTEAFF.

V and J are TRBV5-1 and TRBJ1-2, with a tentative D call TRBD1 (5 bases). V lost 2 bases to trimming and J lost 5 bases, with 10 bases between them. The CDR3 is 13 amino acids. Germline V gives CDR1 SGHRS, CDR2 YFSETQ. CDR3 sequence: CASSFDSSYGYTF. CDR3 coding DNA: TGCGCCAGCAGCTTCGACAGCTCGTATGGCTACACCTTC.

The chain employs TRBV5-1 and TRBJ2-1; 11 positions agree with TRBD2. Germline loops: CDR1 SGHRS, CDR2 YFSETQ. This CDR3 region has 17 residues. V shed 4 bases, J shed 6 bases, and the junction held 12 bases outside the gene matches. This CDR3 is CASSPVVGTSGLNEQFF. In DNA form, the CDR3 reads TGCGCCAGCAGCCCAGTTGTCGGGACTAGCGGCCTCAATGAGCAGTTCTTC.